A selection of T cell receptor beta chains follows, all from one sample in a study of T cell responses to AZD1222 COVID-19 vaccine. The table came from immunoSEQ multiplex PCR; TCRdb's copy has only in-frame clones and leaves some out. The sample lists some 80,000 clones, roughly 80% occurring once. The sequences come from peripheral blood, collected 28 days after the second dose of the MenACWY control vaccine. These receptors were collected from an adult who received the MenACWY meningococcal vaccine as a control. Each CDR3 is given with its conserved first and last residue. Fields, in order: J gene, D gene, V gene, CDR3 DNA, CDR3 protein. The D gene is left open where the match is weak.

j_gene: TRBJ2-7
d_gene: NA
v_gene: TRBV27
CDR3nt: TGTGCCAGCAGTCTCACACGAGGATATAACTACGAGCAGTACTTC
CDR3aa: CASSLTRGYNYEQYF

j_gene: TRBJ2-2
d_gene: NA
v_gene: TRBV2
CDR3nt: TGTGCCAGCGTTTGGCAGGCAGGAACCGGGGAGCTGTTTTTT
CDR3aa: CASVWQAGTGELFF

j_gene: TRBJ1-1
d_gene: NA
v_gene: TRBV2
CDR3nt: TGTGCCAGCAGTGAAAGATCGGACAGGAACACTGAAGCTTTCTTT
CDR3aa: CASSERSDRNTEAFF

j_gene: TRBJ1-2
d_gene: NA
v_gene: TRBV19
CDR3nt: TGTGCCAGTAGTATAGAGAGGACAGCTGGCTACACCTTC
CDR3aa: CASSIERTAGYTF

j_gene: TRBJ2-2
d_gene: TRBD2
v_gene: TRBV19
CDR3nt: TGTGCCAGTAGTATGGGGACTAGCGGGGGGTACACCGGGGAGCTGTTTTTT
CDR3aa: CASSMGTSGGYTGELFF

j_gene: TRBJ1-2
d_gene: NA
v_gene: TRBV4-1
CDR3nt: TGCGCCAGCAGCCAAGGGGACCGTCGAGGAGGCTACACCTTC
CDR3aa: CASSQGDRRGGYTF

j_gene: TRBJ2-1
d_gene: NA
v_gene: TRBV18
CDR3nt: TGTGCCAGCTCACCAGAGGTTTTCGCTGGAGACCTCTCCTACAATGAGCAGTTCTTC
CDR3aa: CASSPEVFAGDLSYNEQFF

j_gene: TRBJ2-1
d_gene: NA
v_gene: TRBV7-9
CDR3nt: TGTGCCAGCAGCCCCCCCAGAGCCTACAATGAGCAGTTCTTC
CDR3aa: CASSPPRAYNEQFF

j_gene: TRBJ1-1
d_gene: NA
v_gene: TRBV3-1/TRBV3-2
CDR3nt: TGTGCCAGCAGCCAAGACGGCTTGAGGACTGAAGCTTTCTTT
CDR3aa: CASSQDGLRTEAFF

j_gene: TRBJ1-5
d_gene: NA
v_gene: TRBV12-3/TRBV12-4
CDR3nt: TGTGCCAGCAGTTTAGAACACCAGCCCCAGCATTTT
CDR3aa: CASSLEHQPQHF

j_gene: TRBJ1-4
d_gene: TRBD1
v_gene: TRBV28
CDR3nt: TGTGCCAGCAGTCCGCCCCACAGGGGGGGGGAAAAACTGTTTTTT
CDR3aa: CASSPPHRGGEKLFF

j_gene: TRBJ1-6
d_gene: NA
v_gene: TRBV7-8
CDR3nt: TGTGCCAGCAGCCCGGGGAATAATTCACCCCTCCACTTT
CDR3aa: CASSPGNNSPLHF

j_gene: TRBJ1-6
d_gene: NA
v_gene: TRBV10-3
CDR3nt: TGTGCCATCAGTGAGGGCCCGGGGGGACGGAGAAATTCACCCCTCCACTTT
CDR3aa: CAISEGPGGRRNSPLHF

j_gene: TRBJ2-7
d_gene: TRBD1
v_gene: TRBV2
CDR3nt: TGTGCCAGCAGTGAACCGGGGACAGGGGGGATCTACGAGCAGTACTTC
CDR3aa: CASSEPGTGGIYEQYF

j_gene: TRBJ2-1
d_gene: NA
v_gene: TRBV29-1
CDR3nt: TGCAGCGTTGAATTCCCCACGCGGGCCCCCTACAATGAGCAGTTCTTC
CDR3aa: CSVEFPTRAPYNEQFF

j_gene: TRBJ2-5
d_gene: TRBD2
v_gene: TRBV6-2/TRBV6-3
CDR3nt: TGTGCCAGCAGTCAGGGACTAGCGGGGGGCTCTCAGTACTTC
CDR3aa: CASSQGLAGGSQYF

j_gene: TRBJ2-7
d_gene: TRBD1
v_gene: TRBV28
CDR3nt: TGTGCCAGCAGTCAAAGGGACAGACCCTACGAGCAGTACTTC
CDR3aa: CASSQRDRPYEQYF